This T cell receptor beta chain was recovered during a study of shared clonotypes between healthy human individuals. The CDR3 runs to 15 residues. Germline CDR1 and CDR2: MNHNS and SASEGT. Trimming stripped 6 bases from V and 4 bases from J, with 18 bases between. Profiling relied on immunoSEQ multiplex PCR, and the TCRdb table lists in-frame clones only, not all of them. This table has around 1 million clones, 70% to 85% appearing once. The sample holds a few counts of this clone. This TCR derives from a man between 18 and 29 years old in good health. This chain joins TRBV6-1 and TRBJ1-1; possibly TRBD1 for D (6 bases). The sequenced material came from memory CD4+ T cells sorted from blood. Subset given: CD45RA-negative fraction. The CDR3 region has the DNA TGTGCCAGCAGCGGAGGAACAGGGTCGGGCACTGAAGCTTTCTTT. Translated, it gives CASSGGTGSGTEAFF.